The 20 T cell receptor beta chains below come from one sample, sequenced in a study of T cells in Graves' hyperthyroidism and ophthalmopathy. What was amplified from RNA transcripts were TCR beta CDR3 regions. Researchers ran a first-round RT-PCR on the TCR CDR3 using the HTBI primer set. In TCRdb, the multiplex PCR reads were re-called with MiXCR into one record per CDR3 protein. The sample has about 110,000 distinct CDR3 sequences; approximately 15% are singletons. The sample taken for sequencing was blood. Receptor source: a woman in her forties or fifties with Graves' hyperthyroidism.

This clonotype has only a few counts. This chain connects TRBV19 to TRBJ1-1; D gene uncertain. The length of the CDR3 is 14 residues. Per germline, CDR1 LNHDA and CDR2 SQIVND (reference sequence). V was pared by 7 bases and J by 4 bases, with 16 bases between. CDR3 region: CASMFTSGGTEAFF. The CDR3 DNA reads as TGTGCCAGTATGTTTACCTCCGGAGGCACTGAAGCTTTCTTT. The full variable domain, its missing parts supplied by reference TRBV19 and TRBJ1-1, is DGGITQSPKYLFRKEGQNVTLSCEQNLNHDAMYWYRQDPGQGLRLIYYSQIVNDFQKGDIAEGYSVSREKKESFPLTVTSAQKNPTAFYLCASMFTSGGTEAFFGQGTRLTVV.

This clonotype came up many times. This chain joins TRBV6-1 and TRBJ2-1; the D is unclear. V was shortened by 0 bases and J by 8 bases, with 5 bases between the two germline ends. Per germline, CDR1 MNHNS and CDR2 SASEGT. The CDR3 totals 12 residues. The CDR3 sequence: CASSEATYEQFF. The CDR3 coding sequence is TGTGCCAGCAGTGAAGCGACGTATGAGCAGTTCTTC.

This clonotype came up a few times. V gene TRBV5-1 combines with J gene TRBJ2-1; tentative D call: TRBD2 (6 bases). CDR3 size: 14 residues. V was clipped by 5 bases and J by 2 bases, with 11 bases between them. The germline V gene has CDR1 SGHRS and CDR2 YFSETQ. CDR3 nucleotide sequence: TGCGCCAGCAGACGGGAGAGCCCCTACAATGAGCAGTTCTTC. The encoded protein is CASRRESPYNEQFF.

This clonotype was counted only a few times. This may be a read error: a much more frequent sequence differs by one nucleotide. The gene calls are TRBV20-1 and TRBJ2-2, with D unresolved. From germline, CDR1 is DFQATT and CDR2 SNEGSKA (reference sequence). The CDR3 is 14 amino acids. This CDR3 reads CNARQLDTTGELFF. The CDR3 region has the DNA TGCAATGCTAGACAACTCGACACCACCGGGGAGCTGTTTTTT.

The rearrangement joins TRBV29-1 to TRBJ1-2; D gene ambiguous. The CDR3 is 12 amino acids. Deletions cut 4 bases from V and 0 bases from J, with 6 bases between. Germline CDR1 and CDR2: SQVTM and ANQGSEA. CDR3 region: CSVVETNYGYTF. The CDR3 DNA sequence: TGCAGCGTTGTAGAAACTAACTATGGCTACACCTTC.

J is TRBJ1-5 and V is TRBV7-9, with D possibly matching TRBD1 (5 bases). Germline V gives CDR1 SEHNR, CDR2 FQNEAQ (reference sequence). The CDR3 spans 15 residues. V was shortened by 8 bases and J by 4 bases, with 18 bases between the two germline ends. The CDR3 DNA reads TGTGCCAGCCGCCCTGGGGGGTTGGGGAATCAGCCCCAGCATTTT. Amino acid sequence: CASRPGGLGNQPQHF. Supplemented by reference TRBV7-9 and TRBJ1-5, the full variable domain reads DTGVSQNPRHKITKRGQNVTFRCDPISEHNRLYWYRQTLGQGPEFLTYFQNEAQLEKSRLLSDRFSAERPKGSFSTLEIQRTEQGDSAMYLCASRPGGLGNQPQHFGDGTRLSIL.

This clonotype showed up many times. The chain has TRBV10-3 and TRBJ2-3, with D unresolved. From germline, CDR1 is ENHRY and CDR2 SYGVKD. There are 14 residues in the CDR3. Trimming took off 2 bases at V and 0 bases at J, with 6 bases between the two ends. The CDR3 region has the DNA TGTGCCATCAGTGAGAGAAGCAGCACAGATACGCAGTATTTT. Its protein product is CAISERSSTDTQYF.

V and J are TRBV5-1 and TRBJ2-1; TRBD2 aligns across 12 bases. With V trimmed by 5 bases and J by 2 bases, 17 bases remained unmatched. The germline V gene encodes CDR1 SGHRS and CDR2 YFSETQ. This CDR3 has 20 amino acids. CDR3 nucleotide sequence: TGCGCCAGCAGACAAACAGGGCGCTATGGGACTAGCGGGCCCTACAATGAGCAGTTCTTC. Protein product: CASRQTGRYGTSGPYNEQFF.

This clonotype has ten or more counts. CDR3 in amino acids: CSASPPILATGSEQFF. The CDR3 region has the DNA TGCAGTGCTAGTCCCCCCATACTAGCCACAGGGAGTGAGCAGTTCTTC. This chain links TRBV20-1 with TRBJ2-1, with D possibly called TRBD1 or TRBD2 (6 bases each). CDR1 is DFQATT and CDR2 is SNEGSKA in the germline V gene (reference sequence). Trimming pared 3 bases from V and 9 bases from J, leaving 24 bases between. This CDR3 has 16 residues.

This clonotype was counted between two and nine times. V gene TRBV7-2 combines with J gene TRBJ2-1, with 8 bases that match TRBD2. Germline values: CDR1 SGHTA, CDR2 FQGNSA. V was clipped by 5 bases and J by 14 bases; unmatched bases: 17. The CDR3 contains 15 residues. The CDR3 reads CASSVGSSGTLTKFF. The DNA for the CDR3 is TGTGCCAGCAGCGTTGGGAGTAGCGGGACGTTAACGAAGTTCTTC. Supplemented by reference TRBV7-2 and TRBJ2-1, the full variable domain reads GAGVSQSPSNKVTEKGKDVELRCDPISGHTALYWYRQSLGQGLEFLIYFQGNSAPDKSGLPSDRFSAERTGGSVSTLTIQRTQQEDSAVYLCASSVGSSGTLTKFFGPGTRLTVL.

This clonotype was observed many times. The DNA for the CDR3 is TGTGCCAGTAGTATCGGTCAGGGTGTATTTGGCAATCAGCCCCAGCATTTT. Protein: CASSIGQGVFGNQPQHF. V usage is TRBV19 and J usage is TRBJ1-5; maybe TRBD1 (5 bases). The CDR3 is 17 amino acids. The V end was cut by 3 bases, the J end by 2 bases, with 17 bases between. Per the germline V gene, CDR1 is LNHDA and CDR2 is SQIVND (reference sequence).

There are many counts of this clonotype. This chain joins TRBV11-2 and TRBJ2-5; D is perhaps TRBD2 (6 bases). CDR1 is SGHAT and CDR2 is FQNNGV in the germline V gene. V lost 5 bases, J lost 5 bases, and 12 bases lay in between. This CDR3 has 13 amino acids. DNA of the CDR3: TGTGCCAGCAGCGAAGCGGGTCGGGAGACCCAGTACTTC. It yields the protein CASSEAGRETQYF.

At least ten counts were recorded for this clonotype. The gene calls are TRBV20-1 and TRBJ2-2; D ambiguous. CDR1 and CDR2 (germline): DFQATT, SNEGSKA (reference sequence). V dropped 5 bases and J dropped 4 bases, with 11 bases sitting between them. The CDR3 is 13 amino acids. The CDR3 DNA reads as TGCAGTGCTCCCCTGGCCGGCACCGGGGAGCTGTTTTTT. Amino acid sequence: CSAPLAGTGELFF.

The CDR3 protein is CASSHSGGTDTQYF. CDR3 coding DNA: TGTGCCAGCAGTCATAGCGGGGGCACAGATACGCAGTATTTT. The J gene is TRBJ2-3, the V gene TRBV3-1; 8 nucleotides line up with TRBD2. CDR1 and CDR2 from the germline V gene are LGHDT and YNNKEL (reference sequence). The CDR3 has 14 residues. V lost 6 bases and J lost 1; bases outside the gene matches: 3.

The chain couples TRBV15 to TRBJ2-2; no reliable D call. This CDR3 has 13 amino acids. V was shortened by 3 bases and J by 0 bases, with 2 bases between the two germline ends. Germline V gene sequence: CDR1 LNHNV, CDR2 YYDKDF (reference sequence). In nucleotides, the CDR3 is TGTGCCACCAGCAGCCCGAACACCGGGGAGCTGTTTTTT. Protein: CATSSPNTGELFF.

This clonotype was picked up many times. CDR3 in DNA: TGTGCCAGCAGCTTATCCCAGGCAACTGAAGCTTTCTTT. It codes for CASSLSQATEAFF. The chain uses TRBV7-9 and TRBJ1-1; D remains ambiguous. This CDR3 has 13 amino acids. Germline V gives CDR1 SEHNR, CDR2 FQNEAQ (reference sequence). Trimming removed 2 bases at V and 5 bases at J, with 9 bases between.

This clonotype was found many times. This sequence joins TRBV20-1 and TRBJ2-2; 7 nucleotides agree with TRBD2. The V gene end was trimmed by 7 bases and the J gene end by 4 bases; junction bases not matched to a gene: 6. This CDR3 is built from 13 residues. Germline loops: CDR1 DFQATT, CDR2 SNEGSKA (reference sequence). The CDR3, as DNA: TGCAGTGTGGCGGCTAGCGGCACCGGGGAGCTGTTTTTT. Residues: CSVAASGTGELFF.

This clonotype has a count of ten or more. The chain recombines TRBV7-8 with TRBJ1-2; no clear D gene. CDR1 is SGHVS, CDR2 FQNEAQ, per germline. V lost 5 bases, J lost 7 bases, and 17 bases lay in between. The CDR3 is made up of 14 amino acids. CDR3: CASSREDAGAGYTF. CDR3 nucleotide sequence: TGTGCCAGCAGCCGCGAGGACGCGGGCGCTGGCTACACCTTC. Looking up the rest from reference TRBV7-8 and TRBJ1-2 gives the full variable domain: GAGVSQSPRYKVAKRGQDVALRCDPISGHVSLFWYQQALGQGPEFLTYFQNEAQLDKSGLPSDRFFAERPEGSVSTLKIQRTQQEDSAVYLCASSREDAGAGYTFGSGTRLTVV.

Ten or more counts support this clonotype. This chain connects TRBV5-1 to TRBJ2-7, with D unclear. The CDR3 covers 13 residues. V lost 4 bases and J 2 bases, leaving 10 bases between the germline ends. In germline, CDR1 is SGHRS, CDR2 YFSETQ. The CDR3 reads CASSPSTPYEQYF. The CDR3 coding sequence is TGCGCCAGCAGCCCCTCTACCCCCTACGAGCAGTACTTC.

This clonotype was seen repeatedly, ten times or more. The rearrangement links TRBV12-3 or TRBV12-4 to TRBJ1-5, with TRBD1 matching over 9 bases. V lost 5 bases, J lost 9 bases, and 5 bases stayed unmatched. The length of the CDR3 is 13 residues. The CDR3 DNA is TGTGCCAGCAGTCGGACAGGGGATCGGCCCCAGCATTTT. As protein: CASSRTGDRPQHF.